The rows below give T cell receptor beta chains drawn from one sample of a study of shared clonotypes between healthy human individuals. Sequenced by immunoSEQ multiplex PCR; TCRdb stores in-frame clones only, minus some. The table lists over a million clones, 65% to 80% of them singletons. Sequencing was carried out using memory CD4+ T cells sorted from blood. Receptors were obtained from a man aged 18 to 35 in good health. The CDR3 runs from the conserved cysteine through the conserved F or W. Each record gives: D gene, V gene, J gene, clone size, CDR3 DNA, CDR3 protein. A D gene is named only where the DNA matches it firmly. Rows may omit the clone size; those that give it use once, few, many or a size class.

NA,TRBV7-2,TRBJ2-7,NA,TGTGCCAGCAGCTTAGTCGGCCAGCTGCAAAACGAGCAGTACTTC,CASSLVGQLQNEQYF
TRBD1,TRBV9,TRBJ2-3,NA,TGTGCCAGCAGCGTAGGTGAGGGGGCGGCAGATACGCAGTATTTT,CASSVGEGAADTQYF
NA,TRBV29-1,TRBJ2-2,many,TGCAGCGTTGGCCCGGGCGGCGGGGAGCTGTTTTTT,CSVGPGGGELFF
NA,TRBV5-8,TRBJ2-3,NA,TGTGCCAGCAGCTTGAAACTAGCCTCAGATACGCAGTATTTT,CASSLKLASDTQYF
TRBD1,TRBV5-6,TRBJ1-5,NA,TGTGCCAGCAGCTCGGGAACAGGGGAAAATCAGCCCCAGCATTTT,CASSSGTGENQPQHF
NA,TRBV19,TRBJ2-3,NA,TGTGCCAGTTGGGAAAGCTCTAGCACAGATACGCAGTATTTT,CASWESSSTDTQYF
NA,TRBV19,TRBJ2-5,NA,TGTGCCAGTAGTATAGATGCGGAAGCGGGCGGGCGTAGGACCCAGTACTTC,CASSIDAEAGGRRTQYF
NA,TRBV5-6,TRBJ1-2,NA,TGTGCCAGCAGCTTTCCCGCCAGGGGAGGCTACACCTTC,CASSFPARGGYTF
TRBD1,TRBV11-2,TRBJ1-2,NA,TGTGCCAGCAGCTCCACCAACGACAGGGGCGCCTATGGCTACACCTTC,CASSSTNDRGAYGYTF
NA,TRBV7-3,TRBJ2-3,NA,TGTGCCAGCAGCTTGGGGTTTTTCAGGACAGATACGCAGTATTTT,CASSLGFFRTDTQYF
NA,TRBV13,TRBJ2-7,NA,TGTGCCAGCAGCCCTGGCCCCTCCTACGAGCAGTACTTC,CASSPGPSYEQYF
TRBD1,TRBV7-2,TRBJ1-6,NA,TGTGCCAGCAGCCCACGGACAGGGAGTTCACCCCTCCACTTT,CASSPRTGSSPLHF
TRBD1,TRBV7-2,TRBJ2-5,NA,TGTGCCAGCAGCTACCAGCGGGGGACAGGGGGTTCCCAAGAGACCCAGTACTTC,CASSYQRGTGGSQETQYF
NA,TRBV10-1,TRBJ2-2,NA,TGCGCCAGCAGTGAGTCCCCAAGTGTCGGGGAGCTGTTTTTT,CASSESPSVGELFF
NA,TRBV19,TRBJ2-7,NA,TGTGCCAGTTCGTTCGCGGGCTACGAGCAGTACTTC,CASSFAGYEQYF
NA,TRBV27,TRBJ1-6,NA,TGTGCCAGCAGTTTGAAGGGTCAAGGGAATAATTCACCCCTCCACTTT,CASSLKGQGNNSPLHF
TRBD2,TRBV7-2,TRBJ2-7,many,TGTGCCAGCAGCTTAGATAGCGGGAGTTTACGCGAGCAGTACTTC,CASSLDSGSLREQYF
NA,TRBV30,TRBJ1-1,NA,TGTGCCTGGCGATGGTGGGGGGGCGCGGGGACTGAAGCTTTCTTT,CAWRWWGGAGTEAFF
NA,TRBV6-5,TRBJ1-3,NA,TGTGCCAGCCGAGCCCCAGGGAACGGAAACACCATATATTTT,CASRAPGNGNTIYF
NA,TRBV7-9,TRBJ1-2,NA,TGTGCCAGCAGCTTAGCTGGGACCAACTATGGCTACACCTTC,CASSLAGTNYGYTF
TRBD1,TRBV5-1,TRBJ2-7,NA,TGCGCCAGCAGCTTGGCAGGACAGGGCTCTCACGAGCAGTACTTC,CASSLAGQGSHEQYF
NA,TRBV9,TRBJ2-5,few,TGTGCCAGCAGCGTTACAGGAAGAGGACAAGAGACCCAGTACTTC,CASSVTGRGQETQYF
NA,TRBV6-1,TRBJ2-7,once,TGTGCCAGCAGTGGAGACAGAAGCATATACGAGCAGTACTTC,CASSGDRSIYEQYF
TRBD1,TRBV29-1,TRBJ2-1,once,TGCAGCGTACACAGGGGGCCCTCCTACAATGAGCAGTTCTTC,CSVHRGPSYNEQFF
NA,TRBV5-1,TRBJ1-1,NA,TGCGCCAGCAGCTTGGAAGGGGCGATCACTGAAGCTTTCTTT,CASSLEGAITEAFF
TRBD2,TRBV4-1,TRBJ2-5,NA,TGCGCCAGCAGCCACGGGCGGGGGGATGGAGAGACCCAGTACTTC,CASSHGRGDGETQYF
TRBD1,TRBV7-9,TRBJ2-5,few,TGTGCCAGCAGCTTAACACAGGGGGGCCAAGAGACCCAGTACTTC,CASSLTQGGQETQYF
TRBD2,TRBV18,TRBJ2-5,few,TGTGCCAGCTCAGAAGCGGGGGGCGGAGAGACCCAGTACTTC,CASSEAGGGETQYF
NA,TRBV6-5,TRBJ2-4,NA,TGTGCCAGCACCCCCGGGGCAGGTGTGGACATTCAGTACTTC,CASTPGAGVDIQYF
NA,TRBV5-6,TRBJ1-4,NA,TGTGCCAGCAGCCTAGGCCCGGGTGCTAATGAAAAACTGTTTTTT,CASSLGPGANEKLFF
NA,TRBV25-1,TRBJ1-4,NA,TGTGCCAGCAGTGAGGCCGCTAATGAAAAACTGTTTTTT,CASSEAANEKLFF
NA,TRBV11-2,TRBJ2-2,many,TGTGCCAGCAGCAGGCAGGGTTCCGGGGAGCTGTTTTTT,CASSRQGSGELFF
NA,TRBV9,TRBJ1-1,NA,TGTGCCAGCAGCGTATGGTCGAACACTGAAGCTTTCTTT,CASSVWSNTEAFF
TRBD2,TRBV4-3,TRBJ2-1,NA,TGCGCCAGCAGCCAAAACCTAGCGGGAGATGAGCAGTTCTTC,CASSQNLAGDEQFF
NA,TRBV6-6,TRBJ1-5,few,TGTGCCAGCAGCCAGGGTAGCAATCAGCCCCAGCATTTT,CASSQGSNQPQHF
TRBD2,TRBV9,TRBJ2-5,NA,TGTGCCAGCAGCTTACTAGCGGCCCAAGAGACCCAGTACTTC,CASSLLAAQETQYF
TRBD2,TRBV5-6,TRBJ2-3,NA,TGTGCCAGCAGCTTGTTGGGTCTAGCGGGGATCACAGATACGCAGTATTTT,CASSLLGLAGITDTQYF
NA,TRBV19,TRBJ1-3,NA,TGTGCCAGTAGGCCCGGGGGGATCGGAAACACCATATATTTT,CASRPGGIGNTIYF
NA,TRBV19,TRBJ2-4,NA,TGTGCCAGTAGTAGGGCAGAACTAGCCAAAAACATTCAGTACTTC,CASSRAELAKNIQYF
NA,TRBV18,TRBJ1-6,NA,TGTGCCAGCTCACCCGACGTAGGGGGAAATTCACCCCTCCACTTT,CASSPDVGGNSPLHF
NA,TRBV18,TRBJ1-1,few,TGTGCCAGCTCACCACTCCCTTCGTCAGGGGATTTGAACACTGAAGCTTTCTTT,CASSPLPSSGDLNTEAFF
NA,TRBV18,TRBJ1-1,NA,TGTGCCAGCTCACCACAAGACACTGAAGCTTTCTTT,CASSPQDTEAFF
TRBD2,TRBV7-2,TRBJ2-3,NA,TGTGCCAGCAGCTTAGAGGAAGCGGGTACGGCGGGAGGACGAGATACGCAGTATTTT,CASSLEEAGTAGGRDTQYF
NA,TRBV10-3,TRBJ1-4,NA,TGTGCCATCAGTGAGCAGGGCGAAAAACTGTTTTTT,CAISEQGEKLFF
NA,TRBV19,TRBJ1-5,NA,TGTGCCAGTAGTATATTGGAGGTTGGGAATCAGCCCCAGCATTTT,CASSILEVGNQPQHF
TRBD2,TRBV7-2,TRBJ2-1,NA,TGTGCCAGCAGACTAGCGGGAGGGCCTAGGGATGAGCAGTTCTTC,CASRLAGGPRDEQFF
TRBD2,TRBV7-9,TRBJ2-1,NA,TGTGCCAGCAGCCCCGGGACTAGCGGGTTTTATGAGCAGTTCTTC,CASSPGTSGFYEQFF
NA,TRBV6-6,TRBJ2-6,NA,TGTGCCAGCATGCCCCGTGGAGCCAACGTCCTGACTTTC,CASMPRGANVLTF
TRBD1,TRBV18,TRBJ1-6,few,TGTGCCAGCTCACCACCGAACAGGGGGGATTCACCCCTCCACTTT,CASSPPNRGDSPLHF
TRBD1,TRBV19,TRBJ2-1,NA,TGTGCCAGTAGATCGGGACAGGGCTACAATGAGCAGTTCTTC,CASRSGQGYNEQFF
NA,TRBV4-1,TRBJ2-7,NA,TGCGCCAGCAGCCAAGCTCTCGCACCCAATCACTACGAGCAGTACTTC,CASSQALAPNHYEQYF
TRBD2,TRBV27,TRBJ2-3,NA,TGTGCCAGCGGTGGACTAGCTAAAGGCACAGATACGCAGTATTTT,CASGGLAKGTDTQYF
TRBD2,TRBV10-3,TRBJ2-5,once,TGTGCCATCAGTGAGTCGACGGGGCTAGCGGGAGAGACCCAGTACTTC,CAISESTGLAGETQYF
NA,TRBV30,TRBJ2-5,NA,TGTGCCTGGAGTGTATCGTTGGGAGCGAGAGAGACCCAGTACTTC,CAWSVSLGARETQYF
TRBD1,TRBV11-2,TRBJ2-5,NA,TGTGCCAGCAGCCCAGGGGGCGCAGAAGTTCAAGAGACCCAGTACTTC,CASSPGGAEVQETQYF